The subject of this entry is one T cell receptor beta chain. What it recognizes is unknown. This record comes from a study of cytotoxic CD8 clonotypes in ibrutinib-treated CLL. Study as a whole: Investigators reported around 25 partial and 2 complete responses; after median about 74 months, approximately 15 patients remained remitted and 12 progressed.

CDR3 length: 16 amino acids. V shed 0 bases and J shed 0 bases, with 12 bases lying between them. Germline lookup yields CDR1 LGHNA and CDR2 YSLEER. The study, taken as a whole, reports: Public clonotypes showed up rarely, and on treatment they shrank or held steady.

Produced via immunoSEQ multiplex PCR; TCRdb's table is partial and in-frame only. The repertoire holds a few hundred thousand clones, with roughly 70% as singletons. The receptor was isolated from a human donor with chronic lymphocytic leukemia. The chain is built from TRBV4-3 and TRBJ2-7, with D perhaps matching TRBD2 (5 bases). Sequences were derived from PBMCs, sampled after 24 months of ibrutinib treatment. The CDR3 nucleotides are TGCGCCAGCAGCCAAGAAGCGGTTTTTAGCTCCTACGAGCAGTACTTC. It yields the protein CASSQEAVFSSYEQYF.